What follows describes a single T cell receptor (beta chain). The data were obtained in a study of blood T cell repertoires in COVID-19. In the study overall: COVID-19 samples, acute and convalescent, were from the United States, Italy and Spain. Sources were T cells, B-cell-depleted T cells, or PBMCs; the material itself was cDNA or gDNA.

Sequencing used immunoSEQ multiplex PCR; TCRdb keeps in-frame clones, though not all of them. Among some 76,000 clones, over 75% were seen once, and the ten largest hold 5.1%. CDR1 and CDR2 (germline): SGHNT, YYREEE (reference sequence). This CDR3 region has 14 residues. V lost 0 bases and J 5 bases, leaving 9 bases between the germline ends. The sample was peripheral blood. The sequence came from a young woman with acute or convalescent COVID-19. The J gene is TRBJ2-1, the V gene TRBV5-4; TRBD2 might be the D (5 bases). The CDR3 sequence: CASSLGTRDNEQFF. Written as DNA, the CDR3 is TGTGCCAGCAGCTTGGGTACGCGGGACAATGAGCAGTTCTTC.